Below, one T cell receptor (beta chain) is given with its context. The antigen is unknown. Investigators sorted each CD8+ T cell subset in triplicate, taking 300,000 to 350,000 cells each time. This record comes from a study of CXCR3-negative and CXCR3-positive naive CD8 T cells. The study made its TRB cDNA libraries by 5' RACE, adding UMI labels. TCRdb reanalyzed the 5' RACE reads and collapses them to one entry per CDR3 protein, without DNA. The data include around 60,000 distinct CDR3 sequences; the top ten clones carry 0.8%. Findings and caveats of the study: Within a donor, both naive subsets shared TRBV-TRBJ usage, unlike memory cells. No difference in surface CD5 was seen between naive subsets, and TCR strength was inferred from TRB CDR3 properties. Researchers report that CXCR3-positive naive cells carry more hydrophobic TRB CDR3s than CXCR3-negative naive cells.

CDR1 is MNHEY, CDR2 SVGEGT, per germline. CDR3 length equals 14 residues. The chain uses TRBV6-2 or TRBV6-3 and TRBJ1-1; TCRdb lists TRBD1, though no DNA is available to test this call. The sequence derives from a human donor in good health. Some clones in this sample may be carry-over from other donors' samples. Sequencing was carried out using naive CXCR3+ CD8+ T cells from blood. Subset specified: CD45RO-CCR7+CD27+CD95- naive CD8+ T cells expressing CXCR3 (TNR3+). The CDR3 sequence is CASSPTGENTEAFF.